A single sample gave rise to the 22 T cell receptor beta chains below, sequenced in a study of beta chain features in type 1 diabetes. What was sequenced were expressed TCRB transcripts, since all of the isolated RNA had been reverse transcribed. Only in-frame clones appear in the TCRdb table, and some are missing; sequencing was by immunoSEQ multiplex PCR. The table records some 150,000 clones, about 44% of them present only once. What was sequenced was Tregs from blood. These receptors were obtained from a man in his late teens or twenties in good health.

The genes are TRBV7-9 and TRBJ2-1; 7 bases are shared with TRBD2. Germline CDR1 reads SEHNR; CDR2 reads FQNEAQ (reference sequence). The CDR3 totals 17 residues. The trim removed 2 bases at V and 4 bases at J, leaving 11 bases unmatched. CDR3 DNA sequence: TGTGCCAGCAGCTTAACTAGCAGACTAGCCCAATACAATGAGCAGTTCTTC. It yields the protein CASSLTSRLAQYNEQFF.

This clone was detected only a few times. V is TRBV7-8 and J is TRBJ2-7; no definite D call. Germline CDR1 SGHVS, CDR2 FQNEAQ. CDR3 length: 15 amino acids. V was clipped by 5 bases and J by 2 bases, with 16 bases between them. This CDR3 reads CASSPLRGETYEQYF. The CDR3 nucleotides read TGTGCCAGCAGCCCTTTACGCGGCGAAACCTACGAGCAGTACTTC.

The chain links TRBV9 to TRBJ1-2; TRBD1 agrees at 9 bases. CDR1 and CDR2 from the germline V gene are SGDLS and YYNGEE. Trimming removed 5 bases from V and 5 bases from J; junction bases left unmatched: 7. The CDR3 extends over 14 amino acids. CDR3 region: CASSSGTGLYGYTF. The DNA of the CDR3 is TGTGCCAGCAGTTCCGGGACAGGGCTATATGGCTACACCTTC.

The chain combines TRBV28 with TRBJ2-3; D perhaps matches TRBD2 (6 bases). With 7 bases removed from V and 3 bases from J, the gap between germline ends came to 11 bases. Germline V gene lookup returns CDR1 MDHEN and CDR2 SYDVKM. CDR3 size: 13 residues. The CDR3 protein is CASMGGITDTQYF. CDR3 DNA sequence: TGTGCCAGCATGGGCGGGATAACAGATACGCAGTATTTT.

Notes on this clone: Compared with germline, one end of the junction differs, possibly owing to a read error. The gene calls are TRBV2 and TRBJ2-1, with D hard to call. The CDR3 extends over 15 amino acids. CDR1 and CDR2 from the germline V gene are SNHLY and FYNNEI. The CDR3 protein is CASREGVNTYNEQFF. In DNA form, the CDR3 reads TGTGCCAGCAGGGAAGGTGTCAACACCTACAATGAGCAGTTCTTC. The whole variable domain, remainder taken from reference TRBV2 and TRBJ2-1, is EPEVTQTPSHQVTQMGQEVILRCVPISNHLYFYWYRQILGQKVEFLVSFYNNEISEKSEIFDDQFSVERPDGSNFTLKIRSTKLEDSAMYFCASREGVNTYNEQFFGPGTRLTVL.

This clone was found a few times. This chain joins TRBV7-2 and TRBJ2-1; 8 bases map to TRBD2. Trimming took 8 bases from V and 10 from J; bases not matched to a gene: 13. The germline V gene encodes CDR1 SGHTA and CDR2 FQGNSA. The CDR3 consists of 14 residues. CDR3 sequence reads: CASRLPGGPQEQFF. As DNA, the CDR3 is TGTGCCAGCCGCCTCCCGGGGGGGCCTCAGGAGCAGTTCTTC.

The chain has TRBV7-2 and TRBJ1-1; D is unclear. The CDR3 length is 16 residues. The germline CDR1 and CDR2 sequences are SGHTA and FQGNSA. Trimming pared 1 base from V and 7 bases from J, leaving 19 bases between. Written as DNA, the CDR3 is TGTGCCAGCAGCTTAGTGGCAGCTCAGAGGAACGGTGAAGCTTTCTTT. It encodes CASSLVAAQRNGEAFF. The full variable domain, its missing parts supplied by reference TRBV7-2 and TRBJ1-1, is GAGVSQSPSNKVTEKGKDVELRCDPISGHTALYWYRQSLGQGLEFLIYFQGNSAPDKSGLPSDRFSAERTGGSVSTLTIQRTQQEDSAVYLCASSLVAAQRNGEAFFGQGTRLTVV.

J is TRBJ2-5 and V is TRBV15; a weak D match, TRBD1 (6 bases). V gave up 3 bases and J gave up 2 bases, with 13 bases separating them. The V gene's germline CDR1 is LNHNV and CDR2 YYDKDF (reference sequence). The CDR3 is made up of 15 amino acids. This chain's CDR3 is CATSRGAVRQETQYF. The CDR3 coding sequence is TGTGCCACCAGCAGGGGGGCGGTTCGGCAAGAGACCCAGTACTTC. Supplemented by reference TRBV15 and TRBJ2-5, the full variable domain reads DAMVIQNPRYQVTQFGKPVTLSCSQTLNHNVMYWYQQKSSQAPKLLFHYYDKDFNNEADTPDNFQSRRPNTSFCFLDIRSPGLGDTAMYLCATSRGAVRQETQYFGPGTRLLVL.

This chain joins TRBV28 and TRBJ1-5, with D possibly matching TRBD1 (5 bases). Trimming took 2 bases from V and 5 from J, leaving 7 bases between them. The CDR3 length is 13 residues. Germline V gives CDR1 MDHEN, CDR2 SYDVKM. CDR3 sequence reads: CASSLGGDQPQHF. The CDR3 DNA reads TGTGCCAGCAGTTTAGGGGGGGATCAGCCCCAGCATTTT.

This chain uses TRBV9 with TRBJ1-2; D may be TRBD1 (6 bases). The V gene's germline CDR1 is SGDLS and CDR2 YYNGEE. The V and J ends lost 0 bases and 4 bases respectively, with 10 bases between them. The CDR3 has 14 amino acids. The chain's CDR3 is CASSVADSLYGYTF. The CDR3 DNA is TGTGCCAGCAGCGTAGCGGACAGCCTCTATGGCTACACCTTC. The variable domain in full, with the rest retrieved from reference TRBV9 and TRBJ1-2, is DSGVTQTPKHLITATGQRVTLRCSPRSGDLSVYWYQQSLDQGLQFLIQYYNGEERAKGNILERFSAQQFPDLHSELNLSSLELGDSALYFCASSVADSLYGYTFGSGTRLTVV.

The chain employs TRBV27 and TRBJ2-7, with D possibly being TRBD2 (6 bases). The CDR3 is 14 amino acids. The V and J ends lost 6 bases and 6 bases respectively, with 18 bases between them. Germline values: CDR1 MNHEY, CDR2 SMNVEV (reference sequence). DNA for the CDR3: TGTGCCAGCAGAGTTGGCGGGGATCGTAGCGAGCAGTACTTC. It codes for CASRVGGDRSEQYF.

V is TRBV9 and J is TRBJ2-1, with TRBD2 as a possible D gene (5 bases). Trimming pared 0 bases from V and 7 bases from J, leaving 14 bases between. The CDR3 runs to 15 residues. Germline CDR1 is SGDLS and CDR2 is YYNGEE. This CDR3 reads CASSVVGLADNEQFF. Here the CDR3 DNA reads TGTGCCAGCAGCGTAGTAGGGCTAGCAGATAATGAGCAGTTCTTC.

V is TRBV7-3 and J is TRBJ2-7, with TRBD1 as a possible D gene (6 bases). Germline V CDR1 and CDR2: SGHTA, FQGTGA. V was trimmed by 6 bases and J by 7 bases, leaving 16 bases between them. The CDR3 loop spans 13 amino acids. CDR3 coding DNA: TGTGCCAGCAGTAGGGACACTCCGGGGGAGCAGTACTTC. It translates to CASSRDTPGEQYF.

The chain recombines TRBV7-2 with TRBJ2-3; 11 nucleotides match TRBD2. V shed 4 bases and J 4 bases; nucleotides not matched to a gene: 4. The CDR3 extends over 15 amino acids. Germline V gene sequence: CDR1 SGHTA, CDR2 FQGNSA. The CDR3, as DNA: TGTGCCAGCAGCTATAGCGGGGGGGGAGCAGATACGCAGTATTTT. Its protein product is CASSYSGGGADTQYF.

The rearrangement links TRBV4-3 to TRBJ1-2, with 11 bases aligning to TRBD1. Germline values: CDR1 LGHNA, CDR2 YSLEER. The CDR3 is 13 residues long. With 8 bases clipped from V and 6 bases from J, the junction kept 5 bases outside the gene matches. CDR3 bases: TGCGCCAGCCGAGGACAGGGGGCGGATGGCTACACCTTC. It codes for CASRGQGADGYTF.

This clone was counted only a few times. Here the CDR3 reads CASSQLAKNIQYF. Written as DNA, the CDR3 is TGTGCCAGCAGCCAACTAGCCAAAAACATTCAGTACTTC. This chain links TRBV7-2 with TRBJ2-4; D is ambiguous. This CDR3 contains 13 residues. V gave up 5 bases and J gave up 0 bases, with 5 bases separating them. Germline V lookup: CDR1 SGHTA, CDR2 FQGNSA.

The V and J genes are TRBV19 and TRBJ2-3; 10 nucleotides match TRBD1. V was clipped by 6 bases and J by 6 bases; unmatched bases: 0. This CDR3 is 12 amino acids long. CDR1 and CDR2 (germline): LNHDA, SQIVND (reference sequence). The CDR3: CASRGQGDTQYF. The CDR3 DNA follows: TGTGCCAGTAGGGGACAGGGGGATACGCAGTATTTT.

CDR3 in DNA: TGCGCCAGCAGCTTGCTTAGCGGGGGTATGCATGAGCAGTTCTTC. Amino acid sequence: CASSLLSGGMHEQFF. The chain combines TRBV5-1 with TRBJ2-1; 9 bases are shared with TRBD2. V lost 1 base to trimming and J lost 8 bases; unmatched junction nucleotides: 7. The CDR3 runs 15 residues. Germline V gene sequence: CDR1 SGHRS, CDR2 YFSETQ.

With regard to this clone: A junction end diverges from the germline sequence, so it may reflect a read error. The CDR3 DNA is TGCGCCAGCAGCCAATACGGTGGGACAGGGGCCCGCTATGGCTACACCTTC. This codes for CASSQYGGTGARYGYTF. The chain recombines TRBV7-9 with TRBJ1-2; TRBD1 aligns across 10 bases. Germline V lookup: CDR1 SEHNR, CDR2 FQNEAQ (reference sequence). The CDR3 runs 17 residues.

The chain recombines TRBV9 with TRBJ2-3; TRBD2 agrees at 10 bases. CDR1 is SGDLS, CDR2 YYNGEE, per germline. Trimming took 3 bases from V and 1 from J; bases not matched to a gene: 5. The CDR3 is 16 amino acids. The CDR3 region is CASSALAGVRTDTQYF. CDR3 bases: TGTGCCAGCAGCGCGCTAGCGGGGGTACGCACAGATACGCAGTATTTT.

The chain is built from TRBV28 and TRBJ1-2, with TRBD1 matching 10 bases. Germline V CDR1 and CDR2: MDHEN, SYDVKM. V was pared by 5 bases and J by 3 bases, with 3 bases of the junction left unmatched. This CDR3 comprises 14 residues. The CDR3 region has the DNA TGTGCCAGCAGTCAGACAGGGGGCTACTATGGCTACACCTTC. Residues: CASSQTGGYYGYTF.

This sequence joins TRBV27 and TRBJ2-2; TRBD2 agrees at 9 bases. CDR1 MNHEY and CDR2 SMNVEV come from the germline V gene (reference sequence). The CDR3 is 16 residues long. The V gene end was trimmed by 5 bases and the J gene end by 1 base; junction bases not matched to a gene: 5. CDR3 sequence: CASSPLAGVNTGELFF. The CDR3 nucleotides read TGTGCCAGCAGTCCGTTAGCGGGAGTGAACACCGGGGAGCTGTTTTTT.